The clone carrying this T cell receptor beta chain turned up a few times. Its antigen is undetermined. Germline V lookup: CDR1 MNHEY, CDR2 SVGEGT. The CDR3 is 12 residues long. V lost 4 bases and J lost 8; bases outside the gene matches: 0. This entry comes from a study of identical twins. Findings and caveats of the study: When twins shared out-of-frame alpha sequences, those sequences had excess low generation probability. Cord blood beta clonotypes that were abundant carried fewer insertions, and memory repertoires showed no such trend.

Template switching added a universal primer binding site, and final cDNA carried unique molecular identifiers. TCRdb re-analysed the 5' RACE reads in MiXCR, keeping a single row per CDR3 protein. The sample includes 350,000 to 600,000 distinct CDR3 sequences, approximately 15% of them seen just once. This sample was shared with a second study, whose subject was yellow fever vaccine responses in identical twins. This second study says: It has been reported that, in twins, the vaccine T cell response seemed partly convergent and partly personalized.

The V gene is TRBV6-2 or TRBV6-3, the J gene TRBJ2-4, with 9 bases matching TRBD2. This clonotype was obtained from a woman aged 18-35 years in good health. The source material was CD4+ T cells sorted from blood. The CDR3 region is CASSLAGDIQYF. Written as DNA, the CDR3 is TGTGCCAGCAGTTTAGCGGGAGACATTCAGTACTTC.